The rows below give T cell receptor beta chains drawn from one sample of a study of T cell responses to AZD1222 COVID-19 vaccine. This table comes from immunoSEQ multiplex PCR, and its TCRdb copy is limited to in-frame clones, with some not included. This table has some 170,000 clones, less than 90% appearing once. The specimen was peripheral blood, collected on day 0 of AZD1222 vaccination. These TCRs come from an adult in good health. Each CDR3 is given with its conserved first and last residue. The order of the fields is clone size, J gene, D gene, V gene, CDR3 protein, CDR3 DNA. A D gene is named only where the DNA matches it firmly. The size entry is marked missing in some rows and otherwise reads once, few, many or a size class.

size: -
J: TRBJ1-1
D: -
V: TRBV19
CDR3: CASSPGLLNTEAFF
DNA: TGTGCCAGTAGTCCGGGACTGCTGAACACTGAAGCTTTCTTT

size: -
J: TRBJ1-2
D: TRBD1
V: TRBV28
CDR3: CASSDSGTGSHGYTF
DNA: TGTGCCAGCAGCGATTCCGGGACAGGGTCCCATGGCTACACCTTC

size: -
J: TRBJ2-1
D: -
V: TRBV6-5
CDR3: CASRASAGYHNEQFF
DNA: TGTGCCAGCCGAGCGTCGGCAGGGTACCACAATGAGCAGTTCTTC

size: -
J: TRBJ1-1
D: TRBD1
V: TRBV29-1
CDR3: CSVARQGARSTEAFF
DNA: TGCAGCGTTGCCCGACAGGGGGCGAGAAGCACTGAAGCTTTCTTT

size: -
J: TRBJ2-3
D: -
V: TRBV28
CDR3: CATIETGRGTDTQYF
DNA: TGTGCCACCATCGAGACAGGGCGGGGGACAGATACGCAGTATTTT

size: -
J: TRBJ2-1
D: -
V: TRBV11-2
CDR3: CASSSRGSYNEQFF
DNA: TGTGCCAGCAGCTCTCGGGGCTCCTACAATGAGCAGTTCTTC

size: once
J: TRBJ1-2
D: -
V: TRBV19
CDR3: CASRGIGDYGYTF
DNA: TGTGCCAGTAGAGGTATAGGGGACTATGGCTACACCTTC

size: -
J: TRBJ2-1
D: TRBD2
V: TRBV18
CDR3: CASSHRTSGSSNEQFF
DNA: TGTGCCAGCTCTCACAGGACTAGCGGGAGTTCAAATGAGCAGTTCTTC

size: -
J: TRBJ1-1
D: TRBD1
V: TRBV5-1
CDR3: CASSGSSRGTEAFF
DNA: TGCGCCAGCAGTGGAAGCTCCAGGGGGACTGAAGCTTTCTTT

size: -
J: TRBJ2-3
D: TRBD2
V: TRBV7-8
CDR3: CASSLDRGDTDTQYF
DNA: TGTGCCAGCAGCTTAGACCGGGGGGATACAGATACGCAGTATTTT

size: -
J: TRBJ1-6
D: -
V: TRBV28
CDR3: CASSLSGADYNSPLHF
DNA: TGTGCCAGCAGTTTGAGTGGGGCCGACTATAATTCACCCCTCCACTTT

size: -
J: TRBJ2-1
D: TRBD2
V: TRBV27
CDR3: CASSSGLAAKGEQFF
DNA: TGTGCCAGCAGTTCGGGACTAGCGGCGAAGGGTGAGCAGTTCTTC

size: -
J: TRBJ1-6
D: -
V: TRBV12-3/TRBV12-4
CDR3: CASRAPGNSPLHF
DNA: TGTGCCAGCAGGGCCCCAGGGAATTCACCCCTCCACTTT

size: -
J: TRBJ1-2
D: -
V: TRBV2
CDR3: CASSLGRDGGYTF
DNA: TGTGCCAGCAGTCTCGGGAGGGACGGTGGCTACACCTTC

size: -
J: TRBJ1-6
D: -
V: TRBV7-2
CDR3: CASSPISYNSPLHF
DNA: TGTGCCAGCAGCCCAATCTCCTATAATTCACCCCTCCACTTT

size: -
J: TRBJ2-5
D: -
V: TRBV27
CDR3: CASSLRGAWETQYF
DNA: TGTGCCAGCAGTTTAAGGGGGGCCTGGGAGACCCAGTACTTC

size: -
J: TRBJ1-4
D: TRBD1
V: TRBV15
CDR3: CATSRDFAGGANEKLFF
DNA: TGTGCCACCAGCAGAGATTTTGCAGGGGGAGCTAATGAAAAACTGTTTTTT

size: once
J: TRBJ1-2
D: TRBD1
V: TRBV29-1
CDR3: CLDWQGGLGVYGYTF
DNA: TGCTTGGACTGGCAGGGGGGACTAGGCGTTTATGGCTACACCTTC

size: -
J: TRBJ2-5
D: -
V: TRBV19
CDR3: CASDEGGNRETQYF
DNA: TGTGCCAGTGACGAGGGTGGGAACCGAGAGACCCAGTACTTC

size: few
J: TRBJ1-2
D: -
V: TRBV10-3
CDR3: CAISESGEGYGYTF
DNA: TGTGCCATCAGTGAGTCCGGTGAGGGCTATGGCTACACCTTC

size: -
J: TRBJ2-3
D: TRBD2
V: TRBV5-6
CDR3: CASSLGLGGLADTQYF
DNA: TGTGCCAGCAGCTTGGGCTTGGGGGGGTTGGCAGATACGCAGTATTTT

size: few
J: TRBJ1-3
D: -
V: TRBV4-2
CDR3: CASSTGTADRNTIYF
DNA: TGTGCCAGCAGCACCGGGACGGCGGATAGAAACACCATATATTTT

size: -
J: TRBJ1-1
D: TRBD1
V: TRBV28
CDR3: CASSLGQGARAFF
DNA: TGTGCCAGCAGTTTAGGGCAGGGGGCTCGAGCTTTCTTT

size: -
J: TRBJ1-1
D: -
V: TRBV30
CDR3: CAWKTDPNTEAFF
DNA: TGTGCCTGGAAGACAGATCCGAACACTGAAGCTTTCTTT

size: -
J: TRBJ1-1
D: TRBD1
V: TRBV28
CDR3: CASSRQGAWTEAFF
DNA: TGTGCCAGCAGCCGACAGGGGGCATGGACTGAAGCTTTCTTT

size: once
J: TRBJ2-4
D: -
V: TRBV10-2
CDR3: CVSSDAGAQSKNIQYF
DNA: TGCGTCAGCAGTGATGCCGGGGCTCAATCCAAAAACATTCAGTACTTC

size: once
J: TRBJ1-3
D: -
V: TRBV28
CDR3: CASYQAGTGNTIYF
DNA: TGTGCCAGCTACCAAGCAGGGACTGGAAACACCATATATTTT

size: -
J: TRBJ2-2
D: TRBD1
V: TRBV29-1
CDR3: CSVPGQGDTGELFF
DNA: TGCAGCGTTCCTGGACAGGGGGACACCGGGGAGCTGTTTTTT

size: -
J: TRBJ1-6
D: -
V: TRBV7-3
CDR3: CASSSAWNSPLHF
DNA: TGTGCCAGCAGCTCCGCATGGAATTCACCCCTCCACTTT

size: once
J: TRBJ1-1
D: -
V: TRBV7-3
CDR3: CASSFTVNTEAFF
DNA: TGTGCCAGCAGCTTTACAGTTAACACTGAAGCTTTCTTT

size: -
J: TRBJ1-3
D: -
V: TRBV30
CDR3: CAWTLSVGRSGNTIYF
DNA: TGTGCCTGGACCCTGTCGGTGGGTCGCTCTGGAAACACCATATATTTT

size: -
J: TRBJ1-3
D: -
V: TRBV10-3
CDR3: CATQSSGNTIYF
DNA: TGTGCCACCCAGAGCTCTGGAAACACCATATATTTT

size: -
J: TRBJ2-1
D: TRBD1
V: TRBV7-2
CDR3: CASSSGQGLEQFF
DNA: TGTGCCAGCAGCTCAGGACAGGGACTTGAGCAGTTCTTC

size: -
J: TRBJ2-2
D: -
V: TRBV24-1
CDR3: CATSDPDRFTGELFF
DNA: TGTGCCACCAGTGACCCGGATCGATTTACCGGGGAGCTGTTTTTT

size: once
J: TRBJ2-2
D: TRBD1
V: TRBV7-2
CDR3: CASSSTGTGWTGELFF
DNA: TGTGCCAGCAGCTCTACCGGGACAGGGTGGACTGGGGAGCTGTTTTTT

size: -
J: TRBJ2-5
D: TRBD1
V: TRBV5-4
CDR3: CASSGRDRGWGEETQYF
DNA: TGTGCCAGCAGCGGCCGGGACAGGGGTTGGGGGGAAGAGACCCAGTACTTC

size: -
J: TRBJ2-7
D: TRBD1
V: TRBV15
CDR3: CATSRDRPSYEQYF
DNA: TGTGCCACCAGCCGGGACAGGCCCTCCTACGAGCAGTACTTC

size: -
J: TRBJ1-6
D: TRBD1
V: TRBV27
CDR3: CASTSTQGGDNSPLHF
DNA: TGTGCCAGCACCTCCACCCAGGGGGGGGATAATTCACCCCTCCACTTT

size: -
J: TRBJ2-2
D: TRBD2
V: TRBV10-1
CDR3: CASMGGESGELFF
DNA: TGCGCCAGCATGGGGGGGGAATCCGGGGAGCTGTTTTTT

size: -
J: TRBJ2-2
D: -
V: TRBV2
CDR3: CASTGLNTGELFF
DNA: TGTGCCAGCACGGGACTGAACACCGGGGAGCTGTTTTTT

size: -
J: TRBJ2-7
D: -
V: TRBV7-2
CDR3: CASSRGPANEQYF
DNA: TGTGCCAGCAGCAGGGGTCCCGCCAACGAGCAGTACTTC

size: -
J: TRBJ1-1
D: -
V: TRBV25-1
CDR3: CASRAFGGTEAFF
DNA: TGTGCCAGCAGGGCCTTCGGGGGAACTGAAGCTTTCTTT

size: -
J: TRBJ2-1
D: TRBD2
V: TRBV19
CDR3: CASSTGVGLAGEQFF
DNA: TGTGCCAGTAGTACCGGTGTCGGACTAGCTGGCGAGCAGTTCTTC